The sequence of this T cell receptor beta chain was determined in a study of read filtering for tumor transcriptome and immune sequencing (dated by TCRdb to the early 2020s). Background for the entire study: Of the patients in the cohort, approximately 16 were male and more than 12 were female, and their mean age was approximately 71 years, with a range of about 40 to 85. Using the same bone marrow samples, the study compared TCR repertoires obtained by targeted immune repertoire sequencing with those obtained by bulk whole-transcriptome sequencing. TCR-region mapped reads per sample ranged from about 4.05 to 11 million with IR-seq versus only about 80 to 1,300 with RNA-seq. Under revised international staging, roughly 8 patients fell into R-ISS I, some 15 into R-ISS II and about seven into R-ISS III. Whole-transcriptome libraries were prepared with the TruSeq RNA Access Library Prep Kit after DNase treatment. A main aim was a read-filtering strategy for immune repertoire data, specifically whether clonotypes supported by a single read should be removed.

This clonotype came up many times. This receptor's antigen is unknown. No base quality information exists; no much larger clone differs at one position. TCR libraries were built from 300 to 450 ng RNA with the Immunoverse kit, using molecular barcoded adaptors covering alpha/delta and beta/gamma chains. TCR library preparation was performed with the same RNA that was used for transcriptome sequencing. Sequencing of TCR libraries was carried out on an Illumina HiSeq 4000 with 2 x 150 cycles. The study's own analysis went as follows. With MiXCR, TCR reads were aligned to human V, D, J and C references and assembled into CDR3 clonotypes, with quality filtering and error correction included. The tcR package in R was used for analysis of clonotype counts and gene usage diversity. For inspection of raw mapping reads, RNA-seq reads were mapped by STAR aligner version 2.5.3a onto GRCh37 of the human genome. To test how sequencing depth affected the clonotypes detected, IR-seq fastq files were randomly downsampled with Seqtk 1.3. Starting from the raw public reads, TCRdb applied fastp trimming at Q25, assembled clones with MiXCR and retained in-frame beta chains. Entries are consolidated by CDR3 protein sequence, retaining the most common genes and DNA. The V and J calls, along with clone size, are taken from TCRdb and not from the paper's own processing. The sample table contains roughly 38,000 distinct CDR3 sequences; only one count was recorded for around 15% of them. Around 7% of the sample rests with the top ten.

Each patient had bone marrow sampled at the time of active disease. Bone marrow mononuclear cells were isolated by Ficoll-Hypaque density gradient centrifugation. To remove myeloma plasma cells, the cells were labeled with CD138 magnetic microbeads on a MACS separator, and CD138-negative cells were then collected by negative selection. Purity of the isolated cells was checked by flow cytometry on an Attune NxT using CD138 antibodies. Total RNA was extracted with TRIzol reagent and quantified with a NanoDrop spectrophotometer. Paired RNA-seq and IR-seq were performed on each patient's CD138-negative bone marrow sample. What the work shows at the level of the full study, not this receptor alone: IR-seq captured clonotypes at much higher depth and more reliably than RNA-seq, and smaller IR-seq throughput sufficed to identify most shared clonotypes. In IR-seq, single-read clonotypes were approximately 80% of clonotypes but about 3.5% of total reads; in RNA-seq they were around 75% of clonotypes and approximately 40% of reads. When single-read clonotypes were removed, the proportions of shared clonotypes in IR-seq and RNA-seq correlated more strongly. The sorted CD138-negative fraction was not purified T cells but a mixed bone marrow immune population.

Sequenced sample: a population of CD138-negative cells sorted from bone marrow. The cell subset or site label corresponds to: bone marrow mononuclear cells depleted of CD138+ plasma/myeloma cells by negative magnetic selection. The clonotype comes from a donor at least 40 years old with multiple myeloma.

Here the CDR3 is given as CASSYGPLLDGQFF. DNA sequence: TGTGCCAGCAGTTACGGGCCACTTCTGGATGGGCAGTTCTTC. The rearrangement joined TRBV6-2 or TRBV6-3 to TRBJ2-1, with no confidently assigned D gene. Trimming costs V 2 bases and J 12 bases, and their ends lie 17 bases apart. The CDR3, cysteine through phenylalanine, is 14 amino acids long. Only the CDR3 DNA is retained, 42 bases long and in frame from the first base. Looking up the germline V gene yields CDR1 MNHEY and CDR2 SVGEGT.